This TCR beta chain was sequenced during a study of T-cell reconstitution after alpha-beta-depleted transplantation in children. The CDR3 is 11 residues long. Germline V lookup: CDR1 MNHEY, CDR2 SVGAGI. Trimming removed 7 bases at V and 7 bases at J, with 8 bases between. The table lists this clonotype with many counts. Its antigen is not identified. Whole-study findings and limits: The origin of alpha-beta T cells about two months after transplant was reportedly several hundred expanded graft clones. Once a year had passed after transplant, T-cell counts and diversity came mostly from newly produced T cells. The study traced high day-60 TCRbeta diversity in some patients to surviving recipient T cells and thymic progenitors.

Unique molecular identifiers were incorporated when the TCRbeta library was constructed. In TCRdb, the PCR reads were re-called with MiXCR into one record per CDR3 protein. This table holds 550,000 to 800,000 distinct CDR3 sequences, about an eighth found once. This chain connects TRBV6-5 to TRBJ2-1; maybe TRBD2 (6 bases). The clonotype originates from a girl aged 2 to 9 with congenital amegakaryocytic thrombocytopenia, due to receive a stem cell transplant. Sample: PBMCs, taken before TCRalphabeta/CD19-depleted stem cell transplant. DNA for the CDR3: TGTGCCAGCACCGGAGGGAATGAGCAGTTCTTC. Translated, it gives CASTGGNEQFF.